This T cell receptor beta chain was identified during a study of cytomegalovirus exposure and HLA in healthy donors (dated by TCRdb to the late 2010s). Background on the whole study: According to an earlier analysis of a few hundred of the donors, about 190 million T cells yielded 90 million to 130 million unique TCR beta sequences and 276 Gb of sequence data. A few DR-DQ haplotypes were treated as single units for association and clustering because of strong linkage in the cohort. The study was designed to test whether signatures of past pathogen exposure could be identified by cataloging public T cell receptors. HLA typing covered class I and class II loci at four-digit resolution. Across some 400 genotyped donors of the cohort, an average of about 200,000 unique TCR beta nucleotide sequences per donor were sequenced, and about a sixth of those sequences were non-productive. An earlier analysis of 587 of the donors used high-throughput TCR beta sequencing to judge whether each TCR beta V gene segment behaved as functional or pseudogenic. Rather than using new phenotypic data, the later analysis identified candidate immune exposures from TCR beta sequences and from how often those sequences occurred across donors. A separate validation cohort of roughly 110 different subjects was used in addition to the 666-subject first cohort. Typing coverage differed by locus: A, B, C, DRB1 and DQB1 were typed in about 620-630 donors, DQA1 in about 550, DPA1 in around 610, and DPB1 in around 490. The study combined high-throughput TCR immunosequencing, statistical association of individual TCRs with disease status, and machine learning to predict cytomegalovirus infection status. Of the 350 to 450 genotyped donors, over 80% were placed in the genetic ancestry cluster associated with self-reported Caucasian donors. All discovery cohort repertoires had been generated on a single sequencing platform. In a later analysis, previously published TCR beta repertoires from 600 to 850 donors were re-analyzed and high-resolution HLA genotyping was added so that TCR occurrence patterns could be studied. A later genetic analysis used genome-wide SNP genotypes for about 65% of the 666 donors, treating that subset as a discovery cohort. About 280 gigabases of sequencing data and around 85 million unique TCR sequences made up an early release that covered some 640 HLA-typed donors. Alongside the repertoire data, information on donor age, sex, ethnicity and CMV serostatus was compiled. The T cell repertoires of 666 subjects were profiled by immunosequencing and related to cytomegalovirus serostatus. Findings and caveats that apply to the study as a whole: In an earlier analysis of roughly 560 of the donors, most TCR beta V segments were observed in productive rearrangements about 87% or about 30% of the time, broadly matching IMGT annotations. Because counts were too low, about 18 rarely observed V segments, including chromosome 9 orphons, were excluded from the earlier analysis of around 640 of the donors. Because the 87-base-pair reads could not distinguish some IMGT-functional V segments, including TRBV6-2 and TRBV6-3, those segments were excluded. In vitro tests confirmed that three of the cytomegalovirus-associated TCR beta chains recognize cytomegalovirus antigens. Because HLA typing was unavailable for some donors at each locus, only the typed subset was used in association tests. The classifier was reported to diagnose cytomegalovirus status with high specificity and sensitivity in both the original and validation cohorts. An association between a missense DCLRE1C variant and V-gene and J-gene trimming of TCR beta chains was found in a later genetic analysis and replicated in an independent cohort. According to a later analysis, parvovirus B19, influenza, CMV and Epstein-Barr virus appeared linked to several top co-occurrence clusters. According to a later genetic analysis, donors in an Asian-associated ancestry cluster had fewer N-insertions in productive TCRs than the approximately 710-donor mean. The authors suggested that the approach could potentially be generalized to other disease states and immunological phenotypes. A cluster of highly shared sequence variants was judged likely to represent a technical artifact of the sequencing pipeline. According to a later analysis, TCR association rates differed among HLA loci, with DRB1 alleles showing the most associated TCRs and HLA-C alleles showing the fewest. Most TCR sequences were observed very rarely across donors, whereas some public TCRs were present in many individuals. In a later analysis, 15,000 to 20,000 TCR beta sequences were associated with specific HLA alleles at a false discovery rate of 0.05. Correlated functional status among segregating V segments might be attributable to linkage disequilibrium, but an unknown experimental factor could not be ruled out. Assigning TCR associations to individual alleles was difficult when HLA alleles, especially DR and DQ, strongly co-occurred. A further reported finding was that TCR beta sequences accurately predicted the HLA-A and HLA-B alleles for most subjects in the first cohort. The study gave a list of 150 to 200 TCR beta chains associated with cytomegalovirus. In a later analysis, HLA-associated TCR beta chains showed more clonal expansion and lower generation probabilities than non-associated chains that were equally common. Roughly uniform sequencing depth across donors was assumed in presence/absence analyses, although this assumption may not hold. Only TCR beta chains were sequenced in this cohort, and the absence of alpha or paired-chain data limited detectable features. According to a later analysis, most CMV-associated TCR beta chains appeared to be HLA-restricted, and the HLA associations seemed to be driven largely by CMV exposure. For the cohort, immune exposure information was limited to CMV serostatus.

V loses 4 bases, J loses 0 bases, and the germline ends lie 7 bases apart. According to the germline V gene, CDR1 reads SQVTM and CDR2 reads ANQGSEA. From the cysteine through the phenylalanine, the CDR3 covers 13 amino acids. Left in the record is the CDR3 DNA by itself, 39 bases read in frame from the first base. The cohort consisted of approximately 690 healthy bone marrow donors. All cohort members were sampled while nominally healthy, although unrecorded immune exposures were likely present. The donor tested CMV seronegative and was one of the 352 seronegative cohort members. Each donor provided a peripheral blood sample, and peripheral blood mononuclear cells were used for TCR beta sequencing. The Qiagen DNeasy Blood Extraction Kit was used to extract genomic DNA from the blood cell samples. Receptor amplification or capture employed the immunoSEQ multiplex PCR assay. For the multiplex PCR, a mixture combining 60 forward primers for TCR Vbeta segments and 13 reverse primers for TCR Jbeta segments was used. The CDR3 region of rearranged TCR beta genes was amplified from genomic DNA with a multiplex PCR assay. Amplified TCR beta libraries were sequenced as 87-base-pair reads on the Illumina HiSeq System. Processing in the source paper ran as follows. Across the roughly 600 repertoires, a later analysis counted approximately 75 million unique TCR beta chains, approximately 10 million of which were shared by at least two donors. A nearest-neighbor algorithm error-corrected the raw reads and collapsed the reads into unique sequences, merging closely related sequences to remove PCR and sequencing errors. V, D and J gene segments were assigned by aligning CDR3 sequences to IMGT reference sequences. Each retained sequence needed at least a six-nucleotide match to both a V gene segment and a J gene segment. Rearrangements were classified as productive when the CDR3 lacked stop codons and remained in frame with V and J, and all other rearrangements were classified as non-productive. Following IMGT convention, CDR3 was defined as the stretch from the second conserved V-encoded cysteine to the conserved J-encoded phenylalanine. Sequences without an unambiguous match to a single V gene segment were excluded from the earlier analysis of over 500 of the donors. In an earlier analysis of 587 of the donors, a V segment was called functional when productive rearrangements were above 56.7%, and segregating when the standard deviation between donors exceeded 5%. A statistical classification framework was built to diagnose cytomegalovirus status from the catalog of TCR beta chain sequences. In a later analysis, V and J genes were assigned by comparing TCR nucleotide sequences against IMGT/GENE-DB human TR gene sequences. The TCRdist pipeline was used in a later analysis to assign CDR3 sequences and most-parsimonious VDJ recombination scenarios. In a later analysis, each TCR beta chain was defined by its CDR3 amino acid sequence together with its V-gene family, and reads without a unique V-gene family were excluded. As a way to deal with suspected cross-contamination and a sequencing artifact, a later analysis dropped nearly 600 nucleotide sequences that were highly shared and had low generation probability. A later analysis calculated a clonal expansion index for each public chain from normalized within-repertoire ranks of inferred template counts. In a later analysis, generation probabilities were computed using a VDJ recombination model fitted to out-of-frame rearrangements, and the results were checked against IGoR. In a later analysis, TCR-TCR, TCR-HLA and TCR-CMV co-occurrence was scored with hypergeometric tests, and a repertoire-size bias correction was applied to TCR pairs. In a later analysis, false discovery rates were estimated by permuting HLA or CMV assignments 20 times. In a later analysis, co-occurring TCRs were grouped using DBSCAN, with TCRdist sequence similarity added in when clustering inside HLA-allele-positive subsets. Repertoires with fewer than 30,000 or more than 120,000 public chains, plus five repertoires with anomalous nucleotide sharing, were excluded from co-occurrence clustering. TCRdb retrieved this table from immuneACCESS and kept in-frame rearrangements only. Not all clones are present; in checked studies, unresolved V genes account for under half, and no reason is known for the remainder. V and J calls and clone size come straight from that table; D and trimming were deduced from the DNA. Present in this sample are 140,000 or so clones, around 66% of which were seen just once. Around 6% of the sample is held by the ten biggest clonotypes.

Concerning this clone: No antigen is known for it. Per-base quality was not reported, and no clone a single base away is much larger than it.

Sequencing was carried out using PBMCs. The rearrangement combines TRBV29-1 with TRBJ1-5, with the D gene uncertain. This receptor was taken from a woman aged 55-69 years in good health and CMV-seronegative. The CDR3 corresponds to CSVGLYSNQPQHF. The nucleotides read TGCAGCGTTGGTCTATATAGCAATCAGCCCCAGCATTTT.